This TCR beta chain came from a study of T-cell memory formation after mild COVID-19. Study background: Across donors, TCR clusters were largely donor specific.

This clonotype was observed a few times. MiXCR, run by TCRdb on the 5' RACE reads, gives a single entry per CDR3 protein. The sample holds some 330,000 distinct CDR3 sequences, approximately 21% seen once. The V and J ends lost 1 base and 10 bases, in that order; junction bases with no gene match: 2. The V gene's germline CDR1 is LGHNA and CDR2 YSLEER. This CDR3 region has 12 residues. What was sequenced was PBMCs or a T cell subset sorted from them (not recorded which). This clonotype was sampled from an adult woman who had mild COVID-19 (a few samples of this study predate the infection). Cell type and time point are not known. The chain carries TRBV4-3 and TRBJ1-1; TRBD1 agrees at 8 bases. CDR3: CASSQGQGRAFF. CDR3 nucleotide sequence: TGCGCCAGCAGCCAAGGACAGGGGAGAGCTTTCTTT.